The rows below give T cell receptor beta chains drawn from one sample of a study of T cell changes during pregnancy in multiple sclerosis. Sequencing was performed with immunoSEQ multiplex PCR; in TCRdb, only in-frame clones are kept and a portion is missing. The table records tens of thousands of clones, about 92% of them present only once. This material consisted of CD4+ T cells from peripheral blood mononuclear cells, taken in the third trimester of pregnancy. The receptors were gathered from a female donor in good health, enrolled as a control in a pregnancy study. CDR3s leave out the opening cysteine and the closing phenylalanine or tryptophan. Fields, in order: J gene, clone size, V gene, CDR3 protein. Size is stated for part of the rows, as once, few or many counts, or as a class when the clone is expanded.

TRBJ2-7,once,TRBV30,AWSPGGAWDEQY
TRBJ2-7,NA,TRBV19,ASSIARSYEQY
TRBJ2-1,NA,TRBV6-5,ASSLLRGAYNEQF
TRBJ1-1,NA,TRBV25-1,ASSARSGDEAF
TRBJ1-1,NA,TRBV29-1,SARGGRNTEAF
TRBJ2-1,few,TRBV5-4,ASTERGGYNEQF
TRBJ2-3,NA,TRBV5-6,ASSFFRLAGRFGGDTQY
TRBJ2-1,NA,TRBV5-5,ASSYSGGAYSSYNEQF
TRBJ2-5,NA,TRBV6-1,AMERGGLGETQY
TRBJ1-1,NA,TRBV4-3,ASSQRLQGEAF
TRBJ1-4,NA,TRBV6-4,ASSDHRLGQGNEKLF
TRBJ1-1,NA,TRBV11-3,ASSLGIGRGTEAF
TRBJ1-1,NA,TRBV18,ASSPRGATEAF
TRBJ1-1,NA,TRBV2,ASSGDRNTEAF
TRBJ1-1,NA,TRBV7-8,ASSLERRNTEAF
TRBJ1-5,NA,TRBV10-3,AISESGSRLSQH
TRBJ1-1,NA,TRBV19,ASSRHPPQGGRNTEAF
TRBJ2-2,NA,TRBV5-1,ASSLWHASGGGPGELF
TRBJ2-5,once,TRBV5-1,ASSPGTGGYQETQY
TRBJ2-2,NA,TRBV18,ASSPDTANTGELF